This T cell receptor (beta chain) was captured by sequencing in a study of T-cell memory formation after mild COVID-19. MiXCR, applied by TCRdb to the 5' RACE reads, yields one record per CDR3 protein. The profile shows just over 300,000 distinct CDR3 sequences, approximately 19% of them singletons. This clonotype was sampled from a man younger than 35 who had mild COVID-19 (a few samples of this study predate the infection). Cell type and time point are not known. The source material was PBMCs or a T cell subset sorted from them (not recorded which).

This CDR3 reads CASSQDVGSYEQYF. The CDR3 DNA reads as TGCGCCAGCAGCCAAGATGTGGGTTCCTACGAGCAGTACTTC. The chain combines TRBV4-3 with TRBJ2-7; D uncertain. Between the trimmed V and J ends, which lost 0 bases and 1 base, there was a span of 7 bases. The CDR3 runs to 14 residues. Germline values: CDR1 LGHNA, CDR2 YSLEER.